One and the same sample provided the 13 T cell receptor beta chains below, sequenced in a study of T cell changes during pregnancy in multiple sclerosis. Clones were sequenced by immunoSEQ multiplex PCR, and TCRdb holds only the in-frame ones, with some missing. The sample includes approximately 60,000 clones, approximately 90% of them seen just once. The sequenced sample was peripheral blood, obtained in the second trimester of pregnancy. The source is a female donor with multiple sclerosis, enrolled in a pregnancy study.

The chain couples TRBV18 to TRBJ1-4, with 9 bases aligning to TRBD1. CDR1 and CDR2 from the germline V gene are KGHSH and LQKENI. This CDR3 is built from 17 residues. After removal of 3 bases from V and 7 bases from J, the junction contained 12 bases not matched to a gene. Here the CDR3 reads CASSPTLQQGAGEKLFF. CDR3 bases: TGTGCCAGCTCACCTACCCTCCAACAGGGGGCGGGTGAAAAACTGTTTTTT.

The V gene is TRBV5-1, the J gene TRBJ2-1; no clear D. Germline lookup yields CDR1 SGHRS and CDR2 YFSETQ. This CDR3 comprises 15 residues. V dropped 5 bases and J dropped 5 bases, with 17 bases sitting between them. The CDR3 region is CASRRSPLGDNEQFF. CDR3 DNA sequence: TGCGCCAGCAGGAGGTCCCCGCTCGGCGACAATGAGCAGTTCTTC.

The rearrangement uses TRBV27 and TRBJ2-2; 11 nucleotides agree with TRBD1. This CDR3 has 17 residues. V shed 5 bases and J 7 bases; nucleotides not matched to a gene: 12. Germline assignment: CDR1 MNHEY and CDR2 SMNVEV (reference sequence). The CDR3 nucleotides read TGTGCCAGCAGTCAAGGGCCGGGGACAGGGGGGGGCGGGGAGCTGTTTTTT. Its protein product is CASSQGPGTGGGGELFF.

The chain recombines TRBV5-1 with TRBJ2-1; D uncertain. Germline CDR1 and CDR2: SGHRS and YFSETQ. There are 11 residues in the CDR3. The germline V and J ends were trimmed by 1 base and 8 bases, with 4 bases remaining between them. CDR3 nucleotides: TGCGCCAGCAGCTTGAGAGATGAGCAGTTCTTC. Residues: CASSLRDEQFF.

This chain connects TRBV4-1 to TRBJ2-7, with TRBD1 identical over 9 bases. This CDR3 comprises 15 residues. CDR1 is MGHRA, CDR2 YSYEKL, per germline. V shed 4 bases, J shed 2 bases, and the junction held 6 bases outside the gene matches. CDR3 nucleotides: TGCGCCAGCAGCCCCGGACAGGGGCCAACCTACGAGCAGTACTTC. It translates to CASSPGQGPTYEQYF.

The gene calls are TRBV6-6 and TRBJ2-7, with TRBD1 identical over 7 bases. CDR3 length: 14 amino acids. V lost 6 bases and J lost 7; bases outside the gene matches: 12. The germline CDR1 and CDR2 sequences are MNHNY and SVGAGI (reference sequence). The CDR3 loop is CASRLPYPRGEQYF. CDR3 coding DNA: TGTGCCAGCAGACTCCCCTACCCCAGGGGGGAGCAGTACTTC.

This chain links TRBV5-1 with TRBJ2-3; TRBD2 matches 8 bases. Germline V gene sequence: CDR1 SGHRS, CDR2 YFSETQ. V lost 2 bases and J lost 5; bases outside the gene matches: 4. The CDR3 is made up of 14 amino acids. Written as DNA, the CDR3 is TGCGCCAGCAGCTTTAGCGGGGCGGAAGATACGCAGTATTTT. It codes for CASSFSGAEDTQYF. The full variable domain, rest sourced from reference TRBV5-1 and TRBJ2-3, is KAGVTQTPRYLIKTRGQQVTLSCSPISGHRSVSWYQQTPGQGLQFLFEYFSETQRNKGNFPGRFSGRQFSNSRSEMNVSTLELGDSALYLCASSFSGAEDTQYFGPGTRLTVL.

The chain joins TRBV10-3 to TRBJ2-3, with TRBD1 matching over 11 bases. This CDR3 has 15 amino acids. Losses at the gene ends were 4 bases for V and 5 bases for J; bases not matched to a gene: 5. Germline V gene data show CDR1 as ENHRY and CDR2 as SYGVKD. CDR3 nucleotides: TGTGCCATCAGTGTTGGACAGGGGGCCAAAGATACGCAGTATTTT. This codes for CAISVGQGAKDTQYF.

This chain uses TRBV18 with TRBJ1-2; D gene unclear. Germline CDR1 reads KGHSH; CDR2 reads LQKENI. The ends were cut back, 1 base at V and 7 bases at J, with 16 bases in the middle. The CDR3 covers 15 residues. The CDR3 nucleotides are TGTGCCAGCTCACCACAAACAGTCCAATTTGGTGGCTACACCTTC. It codes for CASSPQTVQFGGYTF.

This chain uses TRBV5-1 with TRBJ1-2; tentative D call: TRBD1 (6 bases). The CDR3 totals 13 residues. CDR1 and CDR2 (germline): SGHRS, YFSETQ. Trimming cost V 4 bases and J 1 base, with 8 bases left between them. CDR3 protein: CASSPDSNYGYTF. CDR3 coding DNA: TGCGCCAGCAGCCCGGACAGTAACTATGGCTACACCTTC.

The chain's CDR3 is CASSGGLAGGADTQYF. DNA for the CDR3: TGCGCCAGCAGCGGGGGACTAGCGGGGGGCGCAGATACGCAGTATTTT. V gene TRBV5-1 combines with J gene TRBJ2-3, with 15 bases aligning to TRBD2. Germline assignment: CDR1 SGHRS and CDR2 YFSETQ. Trimming removed 4 bases from V and 4 bases from J; junction bases left unmatched: 4. The CDR3 has 16 residues.

The V call is TRBV18, the J call TRBJ2-1; TRBD2 might be the D (6 bases). The CDR3 loop spans 16 amino acids. V lost 3 bases and J 4 bases, leaving 16 bases between the germline ends. Germline loops: CDR1 KGHSH, CDR2 LQKENI. This chain's CDR3 is CASSPTPGGDYNEQFF. CDR3 in DNA: TGTGCCAGCTCACCGACCCCCGGGGGTGATTACAATGAGCAGTTCTTC.

There are a few counts of this clone. The V gene is TRBV7-2, the J gene TRBJ1-5; maybe TRBD1 (6 bases). V was trimmed by 3 bases and J by 7 bases, leaving 13 bases between them. CDR3 length: 14 residues. Germline V gene lookup returns CDR1 SGHTA and CDR2 FQGNSA. This chain's CDR3 is CASSLGRGDQPQHF. The CDR3 DNA sequence: TGTGCCAGCAGCTTGGGCAGGGGTGACCAGCCCCAGCATTTT.